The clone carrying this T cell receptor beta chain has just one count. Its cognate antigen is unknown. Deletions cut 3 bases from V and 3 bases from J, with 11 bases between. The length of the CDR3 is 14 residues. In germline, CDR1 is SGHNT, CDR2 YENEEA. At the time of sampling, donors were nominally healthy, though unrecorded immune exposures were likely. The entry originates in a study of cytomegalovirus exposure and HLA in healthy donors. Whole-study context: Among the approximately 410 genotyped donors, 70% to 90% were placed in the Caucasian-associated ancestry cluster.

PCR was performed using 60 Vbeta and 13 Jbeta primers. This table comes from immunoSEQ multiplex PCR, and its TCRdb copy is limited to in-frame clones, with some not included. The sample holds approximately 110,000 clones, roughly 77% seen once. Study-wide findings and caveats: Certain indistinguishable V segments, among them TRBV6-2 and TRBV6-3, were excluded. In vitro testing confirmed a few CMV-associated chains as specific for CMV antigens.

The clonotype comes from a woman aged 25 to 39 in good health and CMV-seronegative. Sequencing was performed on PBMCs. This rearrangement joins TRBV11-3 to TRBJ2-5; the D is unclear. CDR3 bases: TGTGCCAGCAGCTTGACCCCCGAGGAAGAGACCCAGTACTTC. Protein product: CASSLTPEEETQYF.